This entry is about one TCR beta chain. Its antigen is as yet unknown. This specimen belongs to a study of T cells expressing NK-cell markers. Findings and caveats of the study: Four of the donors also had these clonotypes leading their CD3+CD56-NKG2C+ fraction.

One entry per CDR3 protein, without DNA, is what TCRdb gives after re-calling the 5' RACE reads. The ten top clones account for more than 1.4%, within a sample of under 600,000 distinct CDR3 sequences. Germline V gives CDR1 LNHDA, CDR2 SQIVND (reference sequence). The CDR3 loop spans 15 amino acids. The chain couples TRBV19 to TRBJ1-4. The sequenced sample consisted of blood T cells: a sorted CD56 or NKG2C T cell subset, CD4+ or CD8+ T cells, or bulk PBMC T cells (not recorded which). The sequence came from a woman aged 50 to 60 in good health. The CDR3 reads CASSRGGTDNEKLFF. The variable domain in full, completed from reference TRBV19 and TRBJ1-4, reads DGGITQSPKYLFRKEGQNVTLSCEQNLNHDAMYWYRQDPGQGLRLIYYSQIVNDFQKGDIAEGYSVSREKKESFPLTVTSAQKNPTAFYLCASSRGGTDNEKLFFGSGTQLSVL.